These 21 T cell receptor beta chains were all obtained from the same sample, sequenced in a study of T cell responses to AZD1222 COVID-19 vaccine. Assay: immunoSEQ multiplex PCR; the TCRdb copy retains only in-frame clones and omits some. The table shows under 200,000 clones, with just over 90% occurring only once. Material: peripheral blood, obtained 28 days after the second AZD1222 dose. The source is an adult who received the AZD1222 COVID-19 vaccine.

This sequence joins TRBV7-8 and TRBJ2-3, with D unclear. The CDR3 covers 16 residues. CDR1 is SGHVS, CDR2 FQNEAQ, per germline. V was clipped by 1 base and J by 0 bases, with 11 bases between them. The CDR3 region is CASSLVDGSSTDTQYF. CDR3 DNA: TGTGCCAGCAGCTTAGTGGACGGTTCTAGCACAGATACGCAGTATTTT.

The chain has TRBV28 and TRBJ2-2, with 13 bases identical to TRBD2. Germline V gene data show CDR1 as MDHEN and CDR2 as SYDVKM. V was clipped by 6 bases and J by 7 bases; unmatched bases: 8. CDR3 length equals 16 residues. Here the CDR3 reads CASSRTSGRAGGELFF. In DNA, the CDR3 is TGTGCCAGCAGCCGTACTAGCGGGAGGGCCGGCGGGGAGCTGTTTTTT.

Concerning this clone itself: Other DNA sequences in this sample translate to the same CDR3. V usage is TRBV7-2 and J usage is TRBJ2-1; 10 nucleotides line up with TRBD2. Germline loops: CDR1 SGHTA, CDR2 FQGNSA. The CDR3 covers 15 residues. V trimming: 6 bases; J trimming: 7 bases; junction bases outside the gene matches: 9. In DNA form, the CDR3 reads TGTGCCAGCAGTTCCAGCGGGAGGGCCGGGAATGAGCAGTTCTTC. As protein: CASSSSGRAGNEQFF.

The V call is TRBV6-5, the J call TRBJ2-7; D may be TRBD1 (6 bases). V lost 0 bases, J lost 6 bases, and 15 bases lay in between. The CDR3 runs to 15 residues. Germline CDR1 and CDR2: MNHEY and SVGAGI. The CDR3 bases are TGTGCCAGCAGTTACTCCCAGGGGCCGGTGGGCGAGCAGTACTTC. It codes for CASSYSQGPVGEQYF.

The chain uses TRBV12-3 or TRBV12-4 and TRBJ1-2, with D perhaps TRBD1 (6 bases). There are 13 residues in the CDR3. Trimming shortened V by 6 bases and J by 5 bases, and 13 bases separated the two germline ends. The CDR3: CASRLRGRYGYTF. In DNA, the CDR3 is TGTGCCAGCAGACTCAGGGGCCGTTATGGCTACACCTTC.

The chain couples TRBV12-3 or TRBV12-4 to TRBJ2-1, with TRBD2 matching over 8 bases. V trimming: 1 base; J trimming: 11 bases; junction bases outside the gene matches: 4. CDR3 length: 13 residues. In DNA, the CDR3 is TGTGCCAGCAGTTTAGACCGGGGGGGGAAGCAGTTCTTC. It codes for CASSLDRGGKQFF.

The rearrangement uses TRBV11-1 and TRBJ2-7; D uncertain. Germline V lookup: CDR1 SGHAT, CDR2 FQDESV (reference sequence). The CDR3 spans 15 residues. V lost 4 bases and J 0 bases, leaving 13 bases between the germline ends. CDR3 in DNA: TGTGCCAGCAGCTCTAGAAGCGAGATCTCCTACGAGCAGTACTTC. This translates into CASSSRSEISYEQYF.

The V call is TRBV30, the J call TRBJ2-3; weak D call: TRBD2 (5 bases). Germline lookup yields CDR1 GTSNPN and CDR2 SVGIG (reference sequence). This CDR3 is built from 16 residues. Trimming took off 0 bases at V and 0 bases at J, with 13 bases between the two ends. For the CDR3, the DNA is TGTGCCTGGAGTGTAGGACTTCTACCGAGCACAGATACGCAGTATTTT. This translates into CAWSVGLLPSTDTQYF.

The chain is built from TRBV27 and TRBJ1-6; D is unresolved. CDR3 length: 16 amino acids. The germline gives CDR1 MNHEY, CDR2 SMNVEV (reference sequence). V lost 5 bases and J lost 11, with 22 bases in between. CDR3 coding DNA: TGTGCCAGCAGTCCCCCCCGCGGACCCCTCGGACCACCCCTCCACTTT. Translation: CASSPPRGPLGPPLHF.

Details on this clone: A read error may account for a junction end that differs from germline. The CDR3 bases are TGTGCCATCAGTGAGTCTATGGTCTCCCTGGTGGATTTT. It translates to CAISESMVSLVDF. The gene calls are TRBV10-3 and TRBJ2-3; D remains unclear. Germline V CDR1 and CDR2: ENHRY, SYGVKD. This CDR3 has 13 amino acids.

The rearrangement uses TRBV19 and TRBJ2-2; 10 nucleotides align to TRBD2. V gave up 5 bases and J gave up 1 base; unmatched junction bases: 4. The CDR3 is 16 amino acids. The V gene's germline CDR1 is LNHDA and CDR2 SQIVND (reference sequence). The CDR3 loop reads CASSSWTSGNTGELFF. DNA of the CDR3: TGTGCCAGTAGTTCCTGGACTAGCGGGAACACCGGGGAGCTGTTTTTT.

The CDR3 protein is CASSSQRLAGWTGELFF. As DNA, the CDR3 is TGTGCCAGCAGTTCCCAACGACTAGCGGGTTGGACCGGGGAGCTGTTTTTT. The J gene is TRBJ2-2, the V gene TRBV27; 10 bases are shared with TRBD2. This CDR3 comprises 17 residues. The V gene's germline CDR1 is MNHEY and CDR2 SMNVEV (reference sequence). Unmatched junction bases numbered 10, after V lost 4 bases and J lost 5 bases.

The rearrangement links TRBV6-5 to TRBJ1-3; D not resolved. The V gene's germline CDR1 is MNHEY and CDR2 SVGAGI. This CDR3 region has 14 residues. Trimming took 7 bases from V and 0 from J, leaving 10 bases between them. This chain's CDR3 is CASNGGLSGNTIYF. Here the CDR3 DNA reads TGTGCCAGCAATGGAGGTCTCTCTGGAAACACCATATATTTT.

The V gene is TRBV19, the J gene TRBJ1-1; no definite D call. The CDR3 has 13 residues. With 5 bases removed from V and 5 bases from J, the gap between germline ends came to 12 bases. CDR1 is LNHDA, CDR2 SQIVND, per germline (reference sequence). CDR3 nucleotide sequence: TGTGCCAGTAGTCCCACGTTCGGGACTGAAGCTTTCTTT. Protein product: CASSPTFGTEAFF.

This clone was detected only once. This chain joins TRBV5-8 and TRBJ1-1, with 9 bases lining up with TRBD1. Trimming took 0 bases from V and 4 from J; bases not matched to a gene: 10. The CDR3 covers 17 residues. In germline, CDR1 is SGHTS, CDR2 YDEGEE. CDR3 bases: TGTGCCAGCAGCTTGGGTCTTACGGGACAGGGTTCCACTGAAGCTTTCTTT. Its protein product is CASSLGLTGQGSTEAFF.

The gene calls are TRBV29-1 and TRBJ1-2; 10 bases fit TRBD1. CDR1 and CDR2 from the germline V gene are SQVTM and ANQGSEA. V shed 3 bases and J 3 bases; nucleotides not matched to a gene: 13. The CDR3 loop spans 17 amino acids. DNA of the CDR3: TGCAGCGTTGAGGGGCCAATCTCCGGACAGGGGGACTATGGCTACACCTTC. Translated: CSVEGPISGQGDYGYTF.

The V call is TRBV3-1 (or the pseudogene TRBV3-2), the J call TRBJ2-7; 15 bases line up with TRBD2. The V gene's germline CDR1 is LGHDT and CDR2 YNNKEL (reference sequence). This CDR3 spans 15 amino acids. Trimming at V came to 3 bases and at J to 4 bases, leaving 1 base not matched to a gene. CDR3 sequence reads: CASSQGTSGRYEQYF. The CDR3 DNA is TGTGCCAGCAGCCAGGGGACTAGCGGGAGGTACGAGCAGTACTTC.

The chain couples TRBV7-9 to TRBJ1-1; D gene uncertain. The V end was cut by 6 bases, the J end by 0 bases, with 17 bases between. Germline loops: CDR1 SEHNR, CDR2 FQNEAQ (reference sequence). CDR3 length: 16 amino acids. CDR3: CASSPMNHPMNTEAFF. For the CDR3, the DNA is TGTGCCAGCAGTCCCATGAATCATCCTATGAACACTGAAGCTTTCTTT.

Comments on this clone: At the DNA level, this CDR3 is encoded by other sequences in the same sample as well. The chain joins TRBV28 to TRBJ2-7, with TRBD2 matching over 13 bases. This CDR3 region has 15 residues. J was trimmed by 3 bases and V by 6 bases; bases with no gene match: 5. From germline, CDR1 is MDHEN and CDR2 SYDVKM. The CDR3 nucleotides are TGTGCCAGCAGCCCCGGACTAGCGGGGGTCTACGAGCAGTACTTC. This codes for CASSPGLAGVYEQYF. Together with reference TRBV28 and TRBJ2-7, the CDR3 gives the full variable domain: DVKVTQSSRYLVKRTGEKVFLECVQDMDHENMFWYRQDPGLGLRLIYFSYDVKMKEKGDIPEGYSVSREKKERFSLILESASTNQTSMYLCASSPGLAGVYEQYFGPGTRLTVT.

The V gene is TRBV5-5, the J gene TRBJ1-1, with D unresolved. V lost 4 bases to trimming and J lost 2 bases, with 9 bases between them. Germline V gives CDR1 SGHKS, CDR2 YYEKEE (reference sequence). This CDR3 has 13 residues. The CDR3 spells CASSPTSNTEAFF. CDR3 coding DNA: TGTGCCAGCAGCCCCACTTCCAACACTGAAGCTTTCTTT. Combining the CDR3 with reference TRBV5-5 and TRBJ1-1 gives the whole variable domain DAGVTQSPTHLIKTRGQQVTLRCSPISGHKSVSWYQQVLGQGPQFIFQYYEKEERGRGNFPDRFSARQFPNYSSELNVNALLLGDSALYLCASSPTSNTEAFFGQGTRLTVV.

The chain recombines TRBV12-3 or TRBV12-4 with TRBJ1-5; weak D call: TRBD1 (5 bases). The V end was cut by 8 bases, the J end by 4 bases, with 12 bases between. CDR3 length: 13 amino acids. The CDR3 protein is CASRDWGNQPQHF. As DNA, the CDR3 is TGTGCCAGCCGAGACTGGGGGAATCAGCCCCAGCATTTT.